These 30 T cell receptor beta chains were all obtained from the same sample, sequenced in a study of shared clonotypes between healthy human individuals. Cells designated naive CD8 were CD45RO-negative and were positively selected for CCR7, with terminally differentiated effector memory CD45RA+ cells excluded. Generated by immunoSEQ multiplex PCR, the TCRdb table keeps only in-frame clones and is missing some. The repertoire has about 650,000 clones, about 95% of them found once; the top ten carry 0.09% to 0.13%. What was sequenced was naive CD8+ T cells sorted from blood. The origin of the receptors is a woman aged 25 to 45 in good health.

DNA of the CDR3: TGTGCCAGCAGTGAAGCTCGGGGACAGGGGCTTAATGGCTACACCTTC. Amino acid sequence: CASSEARGQGLNGYTF. The chain carries TRBV2 and TRBJ1-2, with TRBD1 matching over 10 bases. The germline V gene encodes CDR1 SNHLY and CDR2 FYNNEI. This CDR3 comprises 16 residues. The J segment lost 6 bases and the V segment lost 0 bases, leaving 7 bases of the junction unmatched.

There are a few counts of this clone. DNA for the CDR3: TGTGCCAGCAGCCCCGTGGACGGGAGAGGTGAAGCTTTCTTT. This encodes CASSPVDGRGEAFF. V usage is TRBV7-9 and J usage is TRBJ1-1, with D uncertain. The CDR3 covers 14 residues. Germline CDR1 reads SEHNR; CDR2 reads FQNEAQ (reference sequence). V was trimmed by 5 bases and J by 7 bases, leaving 17 bases between them.

V and J are TRBV28 and TRBJ2-3; D is unresolved. This CDR3 contains 12 residues. Germline-derived CDR1 and CDR2 are MDHEN and SYDVKM. The V end was cut by 7 bases, the J end by 6 bases, with 11 bases between. The DNA of the CDR3 is TGTGCCAGCACTTGGAAGACGGATACGCAGTATTTT. It specifies CASTWKTDTQYF.

This chain uses TRBV20-1 with TRBJ2-7, with 10 bases identical to TRBD2. V dropped 4 bases and J dropped 7; count of bases not matched to a gene: 1. Germline CDR1 and CDR2: DFQATT and SNEGSKA (reference sequence). The CDR3 loop spans 11 amino acids. The CDR3 region is CSATTSGEQYF. The CDR3 nucleotides are TGCAGTGCTACGACTAGCGGGGAGCAGTACTTC.

This sequence joins TRBV27 and TRBJ2-1, with 9 bases fitting TRBD1. CDR1 and CDR2 (germline): MNHEY, SMNVEV (reference sequence). Trimming at V came to 5 bases and at J to 4 bases, leaving 6 bases not matched to a gene. The length of the CDR3 is 15 residues. The CDR3 nucleotides read TGTGCCAGCAGTACCCGGGACAGGGAATACAATGAGCAGTTCTTC. Amino acids: CASSTRDREYNEQFF.

The genes are TRBV19 and TRBJ1-2, with TRBD1 as a possible D gene (5 bases). This CDR3 spans 13 amino acids. The V gene lost 6 bases and the J gene lost 4 bases, with 12 bases spanning the gap. Germline V gene sequence: CDR1 LNHDA, CDR2 SQIVND (reference sequence). CDR3 DNA sequence: TGTGCCAGTAGGGGGACCGGGAGCTATGGCTACACCTTC. This translates into CASRGTGSYGYTF.

Comments on this clone: Other DNA sequences in this specimen translate into the identical CDR3. The rearrangement uses TRBV28 and TRBJ2-7; maybe TRBD2 (7 bases). The germline CDR1 and CDR2 sequences are MDHEN and SYDVKM. The CDR3 runs 13 residues. Trimming removed 5 bases at V and 4 bases at J, with 12 bases between. This chain's CDR3 is CASSPGRGYEQYF. Written as DNA, the CDR3 is TGTGCCAGCAGTCCTGGGAGGGGGTACGAGCAGTACTTC.

This sequence joins TRBV12-5 and TRBJ2-1; D is tentatively TRBD1 or TRBD2 (6 bases each). Germline lookup yields CDR1 LGHNT and CDR2 FRNRAP. V was clipped by 9 bases and J by 0 bases, with 15 bases between them. This CDR3 comprises 15 residues. The CDR3 bases are TGTGCTAGCCAGGAGGGGACATTCTCCTACAATGAGCAGTTCTTC. As protein: CASQEGTFSYNEQFF.

The rearrangement links TRBV19 to TRBJ1-5; 9 positions agree with TRBD1. The CDR3 loop spans 16 amino acids. Germline loops: CDR1 LNHDA, CDR2 SQIVND (reference sequence). Losses at the gene ends were 3 bases for V and 4 bases for J; bases not matched to a gene: 7. CDR3 nucleotide sequence: TGTGCCAGTAGTATGATGACAGGGGGAAAGAATCAGCCCCAGCATTTT. Translated, it gives CASSMMTGGKNQPQHF.

V and J are TRBV27 and TRBJ1-4, with unresolved D. With 5 bases removed from V and 8 bases from J, the gap between germline ends came to 12 bases. CDR1 is MNHEY, CDR2 SMNVEV, per germline (reference sequence). The CDR3 is 13 amino acids. This CDR3 is CASSPREWEKLFF. Written as DNA, the CDR3 is TGTGCCAGCAGTCCTCGGGAGTGGGAAAAACTGTTTTTT.

The rearrangement links TRBV7-6 to TRBJ2-3; the D is unclear. Germline CDR1 and CDR2: SGHVS and FNYEAQ. The V end was cut by 2 bases, the J end by 4 bases, with 4 bases between. The CDR3 runs to 12 residues. CDR3 sequence reads: CASSLSSDTQYF. In nucleotides, the CDR3 is TGTGCCAGCAGCTTATCCTCAGATACGCAGTATTTT.

The chain is built from TRBV6-5 and TRBJ2-1; the D call may be TRBD1 or TRBD2 (5 bases each). Germline loops: CDR1 MNHEY, CDR2 SVGAGI. CDR3 length: 14 residues. Trimming shortened V by 7 bases and J by 2 bases, and 12 bases separated the two germline ends. The CDR3 nucleotides read TGTGCCAGCACCTCCGTGGGGGCCTACAATGAGCAGTTCTTC. This encodes CASTSVGAYNEQFF.

This chain connects TRBV27 to TRBJ1-2; the D is unclear. The germline V gene has CDR1 MNHEY and CDR2 SMNVEV (reference sequence). Trimming took 8 bases from V and 4 from J, leaving 20 bases between them. The CDR3 consists of 15 residues. Written as DNA, the CDR3 is TGTGCCAGCCTTCCTGACGGAGTAAAATCCTATGGCTACACCTTC. Translated: CASLPDGVKSYGYTF.

The V call is TRBV14, the J call TRBJ2-7, with a weak D call TRBD2 (6 bases). The germline V gene encodes CDR1 SGHDN and CDR2 FVKESK. Trimming cost V 0 bases and J 4 bases, with 13 bases left between them. The CDR3 spans 15 residues. CDR3 sequence reads: CASSQDTAGLYEQYF. The CDR3 DNA is TGTGCCAGCAGCCAAGATACTGCCGGACTATACGAGCAGTACTTC.

The rearrangement uses TRBV28 and TRBJ2-1; D gene unclear. CDR1 and CDR2 (germline): MDHEN, SYDVKM. The CDR3 covers 15 residues. Trimming shortened V by 2 bases and J by 0 bases, and 8 bases separated the two germline ends. CDR3 coding DNA: TGTGCCAGCAGTTTACTTACTCACTCCTACAATGAGCAGTTCTTC. Its protein is CASSLLTHSYNEQFF.

V is TRBV11-2 and J is TRBJ2-7, with D unclear. V lost 2 bases, J lost 3 bases, and 11 bases lay in between. Germline-derived CDR1 and CDR2 are SGHAT and FQNNGV. The CDR3 is 14 residues long. The DNA for the CDR3 is TGTGCCAGCAGCTTAAGCTGGGCCAGCTACGAGCAGTACTTC. Its translation: CASSLSWASYEQYF.

This chain uses TRBV9 with TRBJ2-7, with D uncertain. The CDR3 is 14 amino acids. Germline CDR1 is SGDLS and CDR2 is YYNGEE. The V and J ends lost 4 bases and 4 bases respectively, with 15 bases between them. The CDR3 sequence is CASSLSGVGYEQYF. The CDR3 DNA follows: TGTGCCAGCAGCCTGTCCGGCGTTGGTTACGAGCAGTACTTC.

The genes are TRBV2 and TRBJ2-3; 8 bases are shared with TRBD2. CDR3 length: 17 amino acids. V lost 5 bases and J lost 1; bases outside the gene matches: 11. Per the germline V gene, CDR1 is SNHLY and CDR2 is FYNNEI. The CDR3 protein is CASSLPRASGRTDTQYF. In DNA, the CDR3 is TGTGCCAGCAGTTTACCCCGGGCTAGCGGGCGCACAGATACGCAGTATTTT.

The chain joins TRBV2 to TRBJ2-3; 14 nucleotides match TRBD2. V trimming: 7 bases; J trimming: 1 base; junction bases outside the gene matches: 7. Germline V gives CDR1 SNHLY, CDR2 FYNNEI. CDR3 size: 17 residues. CDR3: CASIPGLAGEGTDTQYF. For the CDR3, the DNA is TGTGCCAGCATACCGGGACTAGCGGGAGAGGGCACAGATACGCAGTATTTT. The full variable domain, rest sourced from reference TRBV2 and TRBJ2-3, is EPEVTQTPSHQVTQMGQEVILRCVPISNHLYFYWYRQILGQKVEFLVSFYNNEISEKSEIFDDQFSVERPDGSNFTLKIRSTKLEDSAMYFCASIPGLAGEGTDTQYFGPGTRLTVL.

The chain couples TRBV4-1 to TRBJ2-7; 12 bases align to TRBD2. The CDR3 runs to 15 residues. With V trimmed by 7 bases and J by 5 bases, 9 bases remained unmatched. The germline CDR1 and CDR2 sequences are MGHRA and YSYEKL. The CDR3 sequence is CASTRLAGVINEQYF. In DNA form, the CDR3 reads TGCGCCAGCACCCGACTAGCGGGAGTAATTAACGAGCAGTACTTC.

The V gene is TRBV13, the J gene TRBJ2-5, with unresolved D. V was trimmed by 1 base and J by 5 bases, leaving 11 bases between them. CDR1 and CDR2 (germline): PRHDT, FYEKMQ (reference sequence). The CDR3 is made up of 14 amino acids. The CDR3, as DNA: TGTGCCAGCAGCTTAGCTTGGAGTGAGGAGACCCAGTACTTC. This sequence encodes CASSLAWSEETQYF.

The chain employs TRBV27 and TRBJ2-3; D uncertain. From germline, CDR1 is MNHEY and CDR2 SMNVEV (reference sequence). The CDR3 has 12 amino acids. V lost 5 bases and J 0 bases, leaving 3 bases between the germline ends. The CDR3 DNA is TGTGCCAGCAGTCATAGCACAGATACGCAGTATTTT. It specifies CASSHSTDTQYF.

The rearrangement links TRBV4-1 to TRBJ2-5; 7 bases line up with TRBD1. From germline, CDR1 is MGHRA and CDR2 YSYEKL. The CDR3 length is 14 residues. V trimming: 3 bases; J trimming: 0 bases; junction bases outside the gene matches: 1. CDR3 bases: TGCGCCAGCAGCCAGGGACAGAACCAAGAGACCCAGTACTTC. This gives the protein CASSQGQNQETQYF.

This chain connects TRBV5-4 to TRBJ2-7, with TRBD2 matching over 11 bases. V gave up 0 bases and J gave up 6 bases; unmatched junction bases: 5. The CDR3 spans 15 residues. The germline V gene has CDR1 SGHNT and CDR2 YYREEE (reference sequence). The CDR3 nucleotides are TGTGCCAGCAGCTTGGAGCTAGCGGGAGGCGCCGAGCAGTACTTC. Residues: CASSLELAGGAEQYF.

This chain uses TRBV23-1 with TRBJ2-7; no reliable D call. TRBV23-1 is noted as an ORF with a role that remains uncertain. V lost 2 bases and J lost 3, with 11 bases in between. The CDR3 consists of 14 residues. CDR3 region: CASSQAAENYEQYF. CDR3 DNA sequence: TGCGCCAGCAGTCAAGCCGCGGAAAACTACGAGCAGTACTTC.

The chain couples TRBV11-2 to TRBJ2-5; D unclear. Germline assignment: CDR1 SGHAT and CDR2 FQNNGV. Trimming took off 0 bases at V and 4 bases at J, with 6 bases between the two ends. This CDR3 spans 13 amino acids. DNA for the CDR3: TGTGCCAGCAGCTTAGAGGTGGGAGAGACCCAGTACTTC. Its protein is CASSLEVGETQYF. The full variable domain, its missing parts supplied by reference TRBV11-2 and TRBJ2-5, is EAGVAQSPRYKIIEKRQSVAFWCNPISGHATLYWYQQILGQGPKLLIQFQNNGVVDDSQLPKDRFSAERLKGVDSTLKIQPAKLEDSAVYLCASSLEVGETQYFGPGTRLLVL.

CDR3 DNA: TGTGCCAGCTCACCAGGGGGCTGGTACGAGCAGTACTTC. Translated: CASSPGGWYEQYF. The chain recombines TRBV18 with TRBJ2-7; D may be TRBD1 (6 bases). The germline V gene encodes CDR1 KGHSH and CDR2 LQKENI. The CDR3 is 13 amino acids. Trimming took off 2 bases at V and 4 bases at J, with 9 bases between the two ends.

The chain is built from TRBV2 and TRBJ1-2, with D perhaps matching TRBD1 (6 bases). The V gene's germline CDR1 is SNHLY and CDR2 FYNNEI. The ends were cut back, 5 bases at V and 0 bases at J, with 13 bases in the middle. This CDR3 contains 15 residues. The CDR3 loop is CASSRGSRANYGYTF. Written as DNA, the CDR3 is TGTGCCAGCAGTAGGGGGAGTCGAGCTAACTATGGCTACACCTTC.

In this sample, this clone turned up once. This chain connects TRBV7-2 to TRBJ1-3, with 7 bases lining up with TRBD1. This CDR3 is 16 amino acids long. The junction had 7 bases not matched to a gene; V was cut back by 5 bases and J by 0 bases. The germline CDR1 and CDR2 sequences are SGHTA and FQGNSA. The CDR3 DNA follows: TGTGCCAGCAGCCCCACGGACAGGAACTCTGGAAACACCATATATTTT. Translation: CASSPTDRNSGNTIYF. Variable domain in full (rest from reference TRBV7-2 and TRBJ1-3): GAGVSQSPSNKVTEKGKDVELRCDPISGHTALYWYRQSLGQGLEFLIYFQGNSAPDKSGLPSDRFSAERTGGSVSTLTIQRTQQEDSAVYLCASSPTDRNSGNTIYFGEGSWLTVV.

Only one count was recorded for this clone. This chain uses TRBV9 with TRBJ2-1; 7 nucleotides agree with TRBD2. Germline V gene sequence: CDR1 SGDLS, CDR2 YYNGEE. This CDR3 spans 18 amino acids. J gave up 5 bases and V 3 bases, and 17 bases lay outside the gene matches. As DNA, the CDR3 is TGTGCCAGCAGCGCTGGTCAGAGGGGCGGGAGACTCGACAATGAGCAGTTCTTC. Protein sequence: CASSAGQRGGRLDNEQFF.